The 11 T cell receptor beta chains listed next were all sequenced from one sample in a study of tumor-infiltrating lymphocytes in primary liver carcinoma (dated by TCRdb to about 2017). TCRdb names Illumina HiSeq 2500 as the instrument used. Starting from approximately 500 ng total RNA, TCRbeta-specific cDNA was produced by reverse transcription with a constant-region primer and ProtoScript II reverse transcriptase. Three nested multiplex PCR rounds, following a slightly modified ARM-PCR procedure, were used to build the TCRbeta libraries. Multiplex TRBV1-TRBV30 forward primers and a Cbeta reverse primer were used in the first two PCR rounds, each of which was run for 10 to 11 cycles. Using fastp at Q25 and MiXCR, TCRdb reprocessed the public reads and kept productive beta chains. For every CDR3 protein sequence, its rows merge into one entry that carries the most common genes and DNA. The sample data list approximately 100,000 distinct CDR3 sequences, and under 70% of these were observed just once. The top ten clones comprise roughly 12% of the sample.

Total RNA and DNA were co-extracted from around 18-30 mg of bulk tissue with the AllPrep DNA/RNA mini kit, without cell sorting. The sequenced sample consisted of liver tumor tissue from sampling region 2. Taken with the paper, the label for cell subset or site translates to: tumor region T2, inferior pole. These receptor sequences come from a woman in her sixties with primary liver carcinoma and hepatitis B virus infection.

A remark on this clonotype: At one boundary the junction diverges from the germline segment, which might be a read error. The V gene is TRBV4-2, the J gene TRBJ1-6; D might be TRBD1 (5 bases). Germline V gene lookup returns CDR1 LGHNA and CDR2 YNFKEQ. The CDR3 is 16 residues long. The CDR3 sequence: CASNQDPGRGNSPLHF. Written as DNA, the CDR3 is TGTGCCAGCAACCAAGACCCGGGACGCGGGAATTCACCCCTCCACTTT.

A note on this clonotype: A much larger clone is a single base away; this may be a read error. This chain links TRBV5-1 with TRBJ2-4; no clear D. The V and J ends lost 4 bases and 5 bases respectively, with 7 bases between them. There are 12 residues in the CDR3. The V gene's germline CDR1 is SGHRS and CDR2 YFSETQ. For the CDR3, the DNA is TGCGCCAGCAGCCCCGAGGAAAACATTCAGTACTTC. Translating it yields CASSPEENIQYF. Full variable domain (rest looked up from reference TRBV5-1 and TRBJ2-4): KAGVTQTPRYLIKTRGQQVTLSCSPISGHRSVSWYQQTPGQGLQFLFEYFSETQRNKGNFPGRFSGRQFSNSRSEMNVSTLELGDSALYLCASSPEENIQYFGAGTRLSVL.

Details on this clonotype: The final CDR3 position lacks the conserved phenylalanine or tryptophan, pointing to a likely read error. Because the CDR3's place on the DNA is in doubt, the DNA is left out and the CDR3 is given as listed by TCRdb. The chain combines TRBV5-4 with TRBJ2-1; the table's D gene call, TRBD2, was not cross checked with the DNA. The length of the CDR3 is 15 amino acids, counting both ends. In germline, CDR1 is SGHNT, CDR2 YYREEE (reference sequence). CDR3 amino acids: CASCLGPSIYNEQFI.

This clonotype was counted ten times or more. The V gene is TRBV7-9, the J gene TRBJ2-5; D unclear. This CDR3 has 14 residues. Germline values: CDR1 SEHNR, CDR2 FQNEAQ (reference sequence). The V end lost 5 bases, the J end lost 5 bases, and 15 bases lay between the germline ends. CDR3 amino acids: CASSDSGFGETQYF. The DNA of the CDR3 is TGTGCCAGCAGCGATTCAGGATTTGGGGAGACCCAGTACTTC.

There are a few counts of this clonotype. Because it lacks the conserved phenylalanine or tryptophan at the end, this CDR3 is likely a read error. This rearrangement joins TRBV11-2 to TRBJ2-1; D assignment may be TRBD1 or TRBD2 (5 bases each). The germline V gene encodes CDR1 SGHAT and CDR2 FQNNGV. The CDR3 contains 15 residues. This CDR3 is CASSAGTVDYNEQFL. CDR3 DNA: TGTGCCAGCAGTGCCGGGACGGTGGATTACAACGAGCAGTTCTTA.

A word on this clonotype: The CDR3 does not close with the conserved phenylalanine or tryptophan, likely indicating a read error. The DNA is left out, because the CDR3 cannot be placed on it with certainty; the CDR3 is given as TCRdb lists it. The chain uses TRBV11-3 and TRBJ2-3; the table's D call, TRBD1, was not checked against the DNA. The CDR3 is 14 amino acids long, termini counted. Germline CDR1 SGHNT, CDR2 YENEEA. The CDR3 spells CASSLDQTSFTPFL.

As for this clonotype: Relative to the germline gene, one junction end is altered; a read error may explain this. The chain employs TRBV11-3 and TRBJ2-5, with a tentative D call TRBD1 (6 bases). The CDR3 spans 14 residues. Germline V gene sequence: CDR1 SGHNT, CDR2 YENEEA. The CDR3 loop reads CASSRDRRRESQYF. Here the CDR3 DNA reads TGTGCCAGCAGCCGAGACAGGAGGCGAGAGAGCCAGTACTTC.

This clonotype appeared a single time. V gene TRBV5-1 combines with J gene TRBJ2-2; TRBD1 might be the D (6 bases). CDR1 SGHRS and CDR2 YFSETQ come from the germline V gene. The CDR3 has 14 amino acids. CDR3 bases: TGCGAAAGCAGCACAGGGTCTGGTACCGGGGAGCTGTTTTTT. Protein product: CESSTGSGTGELFF.

The rearrangement uses TRBV11-1 and TRBJ2-5, with no clear D. Germline-derived CDR1 and CDR2 are SGHAT and FQDESV (reference sequence). The CDR3 totals 13 residues. V lost 8 bases, J lost 5 bases, and 15 bases lay in between. CDR3 loop: CASGKDQLETQYF. In DNA form, the CDR3 reads TGTGCCAGCGGCAAGGATCAGTTGGAGACCCAGTACTTC.

Remarks on this clonotype: A single base separates this from a much larger clone, so it may be a read error. The rearrangement links TRBV6-2 or TRBV6-3 to TRBJ1-1; D is undetermined. The CDR3 is 15 residues long. The germline V gene has CDR1 MNHEY and CDR2 SVGEGT. In DNA, the CDR3 is TGTGACAGCACCGTTACCGGCCGGCGGAACACTGAAGCTTTCTTT. It codes for CDSTVTGRRNTEAFF.

This clonotype was seen many times. The V call is TRBV6-5, the J call TRBJ2-2, with 7 bases identical to TRBD1. Germline values: CDR1 MNHEY, CDR2 SVGAGI. CDR3 size: 16 residues. The ends lost 0 bases at V and 2 bases at J; junction bases unmatched: 3. As DNA, the CDR3 is TGTGCCAGCAGTTACTCAGGACAGGTTAACACCGGGGAGCTGTTTTTT. This translates into CASSYSGQVNTGELFF.